The sample holds a few counts of the clone carrying this T cell receptor beta chain. The antigen is not known. The entry originates in a study of cytomegalovirus exposure and HLA in healthy donors. Study context: Earlier work reported 117 million unique TCR beta sequences from 150 million to 200 million T cells.

CDR1 is SGHAT, CDR2 FQNNGV, per germline. The V end lost 5 bases, the J end lost 4 bases, and 9 bases lay between the germline ends. The CDR3 totals 12 residues. The study's findings and limits: The study recorded about 150 TCR beta chains that were cytomegalovirus-associated. Per a prior analysis, the majority of TCR beta V segments were productive roughly 87% or roughly 30% of the time. Analyzed later, association rates of TCRs varied across HLA loci, with DRB1 most and HLA-C fewest.

This PCR relied on a set of 60 Vbeta primers and 13 Jbeta primers. Sequencing was performed with immunoSEQ multiplex PCR; in TCRdb, only in-frame clones are kept and a portion is missing. The data hold more than 150,000 clones, with more than 65% observed a single time. Sequenced: PBMCs. V gene TRBV11-2 combines with J gene TRBJ2-7, with D uncertain. The source of this sequence is a young woman in good health and CMV-seropositive. CDR3 protein: CASSTYRYEQYF. CDR3 coding DNA: TGTGCCAGCAGCACCTACCGGTACGAGCAGTACTTC. Complete variable domain (other parts from reference TRBV11-2 and TRBJ2-7): EAGVAQSPRYKIIEKRQSVAFWCNPISGHATLYWYQQILGQGPKLLIQFQNNGVVDDSQLPKDRFSAERLKGVDSTLKIQPAKLEDSAVYLCASSTYRYEQYFGPGTRLTVT.